The TCR beta chain under discussion was sequenced for a study of T cell repertoires in cytomegalovirus infection. About this clonotype: The target antigen is unknown.

MiXCR was run by TCRdb on the reads, yielding one entry per CDR3 protein. The sample has about 770,000 distinct CDR3 sequences; about 28% are singletons. Germline V gene data show CDR1 as SGHTA and CDR2 as FQGNSA. The V segment lost 3 bases and the J segment 6 bases; nucleotides outside the gene matches: 11. CDR3 length: 18 residues. The receptor was isolated from a human donor in good health (CMV status not recorded). Some clones in this sample may be carry-over from other donors' samples. The chain is built from TRBV7-2 and TRBJ2-4, with TRBD2 matching over 13 bases. This specimen was cultured CD8+ T cells from PBMCs, taken from culture after CMV antigen stimulation. The CDR3 nucleotides read TGTGCCAGCAGCTTGGCCACTAGCGGGGGGGGGGCGAGAAACATTCAGTACTTC. It specifies CASSLATSGGGARNIQYF.